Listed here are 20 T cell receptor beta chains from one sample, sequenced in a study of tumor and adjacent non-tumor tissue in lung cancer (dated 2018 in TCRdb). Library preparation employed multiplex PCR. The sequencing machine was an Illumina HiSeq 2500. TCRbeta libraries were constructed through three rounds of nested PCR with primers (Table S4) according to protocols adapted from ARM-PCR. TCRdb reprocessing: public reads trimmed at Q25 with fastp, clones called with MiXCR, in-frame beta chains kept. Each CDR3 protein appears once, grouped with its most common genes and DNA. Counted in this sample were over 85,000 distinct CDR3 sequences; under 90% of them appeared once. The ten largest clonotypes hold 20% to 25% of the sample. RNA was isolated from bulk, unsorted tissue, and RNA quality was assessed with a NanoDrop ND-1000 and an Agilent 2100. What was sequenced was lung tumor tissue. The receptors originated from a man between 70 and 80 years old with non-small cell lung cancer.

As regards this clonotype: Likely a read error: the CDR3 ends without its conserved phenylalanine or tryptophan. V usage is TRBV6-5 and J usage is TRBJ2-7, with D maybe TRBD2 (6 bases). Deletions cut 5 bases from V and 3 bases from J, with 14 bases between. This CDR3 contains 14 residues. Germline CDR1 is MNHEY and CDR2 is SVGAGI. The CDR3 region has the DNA TGTGCCAGCAGTCGGGGGTTGAAGAACTACGAGCAGTACTTA. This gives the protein CASSRGLKNYEQYL.

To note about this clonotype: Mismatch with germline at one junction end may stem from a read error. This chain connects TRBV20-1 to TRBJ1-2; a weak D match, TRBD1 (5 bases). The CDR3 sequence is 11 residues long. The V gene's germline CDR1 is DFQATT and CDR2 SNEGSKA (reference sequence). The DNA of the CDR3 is TGCAGTGATATCAGGGAATATGGTTACACCTTC. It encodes CSDIREYGYTF.

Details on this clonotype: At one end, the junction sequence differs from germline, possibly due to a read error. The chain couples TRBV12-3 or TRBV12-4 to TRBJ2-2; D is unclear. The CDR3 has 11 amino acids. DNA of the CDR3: TGTACCAGCAGTAGACGCGGGGAGCTGTTTTTT. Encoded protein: CTSSRRGELFF.

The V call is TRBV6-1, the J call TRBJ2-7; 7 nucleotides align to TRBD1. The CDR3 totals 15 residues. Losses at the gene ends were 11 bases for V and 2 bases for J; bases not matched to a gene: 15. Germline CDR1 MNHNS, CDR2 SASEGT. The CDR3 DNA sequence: TGTGCCTGTAGTGATCTCGGGACAGCGACCTACGAGCAGTACTTC. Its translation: CACSDLGTATYEQYF.

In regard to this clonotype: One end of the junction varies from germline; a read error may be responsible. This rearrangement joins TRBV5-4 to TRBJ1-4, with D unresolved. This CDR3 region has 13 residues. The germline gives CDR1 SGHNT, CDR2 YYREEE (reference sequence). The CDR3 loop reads CASSMEMDDKLFF. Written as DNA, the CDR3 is TGTGCCAGCAGCATGGAGATGGATGACAAACTGTTTTTT.

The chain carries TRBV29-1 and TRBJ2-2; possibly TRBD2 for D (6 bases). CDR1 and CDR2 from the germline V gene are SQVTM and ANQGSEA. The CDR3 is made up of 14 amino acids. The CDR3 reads CRADVTGDTGELFF. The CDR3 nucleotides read TGCAGAGCTGACGTAACGGGGGACACCGGGGAGCTGTTTTTT.

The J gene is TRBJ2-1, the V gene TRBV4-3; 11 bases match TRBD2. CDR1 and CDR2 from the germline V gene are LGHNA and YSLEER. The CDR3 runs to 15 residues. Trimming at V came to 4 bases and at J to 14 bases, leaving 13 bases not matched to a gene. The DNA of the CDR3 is TGCGCCAGCAGCCCCCTTCTAGCGGGAGGCCAGGAGAAGTTCTTC. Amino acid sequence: CASSPLLAGGQEKFF.

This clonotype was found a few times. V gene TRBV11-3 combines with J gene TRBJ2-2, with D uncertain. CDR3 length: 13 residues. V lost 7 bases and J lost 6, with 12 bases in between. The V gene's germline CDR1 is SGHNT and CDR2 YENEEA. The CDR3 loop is CASNSAPPGELFF. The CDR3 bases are TGTGCCAGCAACTCAGCTCCCCCCGGGGAGCTGTTTTTT.

CDR3 DNA: TGTGCCAGCATTAAACGATACGGCGCAGGGACCCAGTACTTC. Protein: CASIKRYGAGTQYF. This chain joins TRBV6-2 or TRBV6-3 and TRBJ2-5; D unclear. The germline gives CDR1 MNHEY, CDR2 SVGEGT. This CDR3 contains 14 residues. V lost 7 bases to trimming and J lost 7 bases, with 19 bases between them.

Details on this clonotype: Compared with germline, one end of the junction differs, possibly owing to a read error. CDR3 protein: CASSLTNTEVFF. As DNA, the CDR3 is TGTGCCAGCAGTCTAACGAACACTGAAGTTTTCTTT. V is TRBV12-3 or TRBV12-4 and J is TRBJ1-1; D unclear. The CDR3 has 12 amino acids.

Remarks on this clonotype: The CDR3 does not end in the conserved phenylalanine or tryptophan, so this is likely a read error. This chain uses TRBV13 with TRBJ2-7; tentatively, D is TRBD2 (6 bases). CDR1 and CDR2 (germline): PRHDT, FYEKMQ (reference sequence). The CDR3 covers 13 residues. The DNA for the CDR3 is TGTGCCAGCAGCTCAACAACGGGGGACGACCAGTACCTC. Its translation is CASSSTTGDDQYL.

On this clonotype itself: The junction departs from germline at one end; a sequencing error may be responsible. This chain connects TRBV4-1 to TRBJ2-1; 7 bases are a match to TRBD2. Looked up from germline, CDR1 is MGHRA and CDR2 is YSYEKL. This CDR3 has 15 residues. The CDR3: CANSRVGAGKNEQFF. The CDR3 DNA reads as TGCGCCAACAGCCGCGTTGGAGCGGGGAAGAATGAGCAGTTCTTC.

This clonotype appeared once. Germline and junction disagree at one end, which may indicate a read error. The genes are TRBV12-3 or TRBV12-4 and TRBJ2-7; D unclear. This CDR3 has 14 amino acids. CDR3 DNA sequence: TGTGCCAGCAGTCCAGCGAGGACGACCTACGAGCAGTGCTTC. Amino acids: CASSPARTTYEQCF.

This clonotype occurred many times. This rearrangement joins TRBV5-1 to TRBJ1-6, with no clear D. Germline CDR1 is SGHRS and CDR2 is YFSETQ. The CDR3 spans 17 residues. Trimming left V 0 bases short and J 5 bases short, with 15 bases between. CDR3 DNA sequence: TGCGCCAGCAGCTTGGGGTTTTACGGAATCGATAATTCACCCCTCCACTTT. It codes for CASSLGFYGIDNSPLHF.

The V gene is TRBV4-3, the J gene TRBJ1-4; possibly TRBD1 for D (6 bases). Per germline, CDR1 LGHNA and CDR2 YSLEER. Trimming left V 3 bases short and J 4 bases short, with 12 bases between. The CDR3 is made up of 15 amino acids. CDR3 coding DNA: TGCGCCAGCAGCCATACGGGGGACAATAATGAAAAACTGTTTTTT. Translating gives CASSHTGDNNEKLFF.

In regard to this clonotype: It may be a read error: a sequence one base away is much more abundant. CDR3 in DNA: TGCAGTGCTAGGGGAGCACACACAGATACGCAGTATTTT. It codes for CSARGAHTDTQYF. This chain uses TRBV20-1 with TRBJ2-3, with a tentative D call TRBD2 (5 bases). Germline V gene lookup returns CDR1 DFQATT and CDR2 SNEGSKA (reference sequence). CDR3 length: 13 amino acids. Trimming pared 3 bases from V and 2 bases from J, leaving 9 bases between.

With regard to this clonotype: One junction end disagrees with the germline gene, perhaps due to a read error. The CDR3 DNA reads as TGTGCCAGCAGAAAGTACAGCTTCTACGAACAGTACTTC. Its translation is CASRKYSFYEQYF. The chain has TRBV6-5 and TRBJ2-7; D call uncertain. This CDR3 region has 13 residues. CDR1 is MNHEY, CDR2 SVGAGI, per germline.

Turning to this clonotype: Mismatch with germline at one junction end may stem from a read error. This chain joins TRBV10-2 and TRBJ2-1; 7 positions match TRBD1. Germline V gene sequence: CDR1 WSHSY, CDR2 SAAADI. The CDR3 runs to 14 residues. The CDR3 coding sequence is TGCGCCAGCAAAGGGGGCATCACCCACAATGTGCAGTTCTTC. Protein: CASKGGITHNVQFF.

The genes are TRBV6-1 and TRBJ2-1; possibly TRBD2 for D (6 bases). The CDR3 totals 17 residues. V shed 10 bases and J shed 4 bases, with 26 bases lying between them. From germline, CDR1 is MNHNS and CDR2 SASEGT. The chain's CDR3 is CANSEDVGLFGYNEQFF. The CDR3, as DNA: TGTGCCAATAGTGAAGACGTGGGACTCTTTGGTTACAATGAGCAGTTCTTC.

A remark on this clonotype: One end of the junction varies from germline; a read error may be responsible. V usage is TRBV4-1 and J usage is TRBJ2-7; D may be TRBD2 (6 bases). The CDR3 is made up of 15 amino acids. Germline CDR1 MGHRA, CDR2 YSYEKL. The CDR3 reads CARSQWWDLFYEQYF. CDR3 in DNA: TGCGCCAGAAGCCAATGGTGGGACTTATTCTACGAGCAGTACTTC.